A selection of T cell receptor beta chains follows, all from one sample in a study of shared clonotypes between healthy human individuals. TCRdb's copy holds only in-frame clones and misses some; the assay was immunoSEQ multiplex PCR. In the table there are approximately 1,500,000 clones, 95% to 99% of which are singletons. Material: naive CD4+ T cells sorted from blood. The receptors here all came from a man aged 25-40 years in good health. CDR3s include the opening cysteine and the closing phenylalanine or tryptophan. The order of the fields is clone size, V gene, J gene, D gene, CDR3 protein, CDR3 DNA. The D gene is left open where the match is weak. Part of the rows lack a size; the others show once, few, many or a class for expanded clones.

.	TRBV28	TRBJ1-1	.	CASSSPGQAFF	TGTGCCAGCAGTTCGCCAGGGCAGGCTTTCTTT
.	TRBV7-2	TRBJ2-1	.	CASSPISSYNEQFF	TGTGCCAGCAGCCCCATAAGCTCCTACAATGAGCAGTTCTTC
.	TRBV28	TRBJ1-5	.	CASSLLGAVQPQHF	TGTGCCAGCAGTTTACTAGGAGCTGTTCAGCCCCAGCATTTT
.	TRBV6-5	TRBJ2-3	TRBD1	CASQDADRSTDTQYF	TGTGCCAGTCAGGACGCGGACAGGAGCACAGATACGCAGTATTTT
.	TRBV5-1	TRBJ2-5	TRBD2	CASSSSGIGETQYF	TGCGCCAGCAGTTCTAGCGGGATAGGTGAGACCCAGTACTTC
.	TRBV27	TRBJ2-7	TRBD1	CASRPLRGTGGPRSAPYEQYF	TGTGCCAGCAGACCTTTAAGGGGTACAGGGGGCCCACGCTCAGCCCCCTACGAGCAGTACTTC
.	TRBV30	TRBJ2-7	.	CACKPTKRTLYEQYF	TGTGCCTGTAAACCCACTAAGCGGACACTCTACGAGCAGTACTTC
.	TRBV7-2	TRBJ2-7	TRBD2	CASSLTSPGGYEQYF	TGTGCCAGCAGCCTTACGAGCCCGGGGGGGTACGAGCAGTACTTC
.	TRBV5-1	TRBJ1-3	TRBD1	CASSLVGTGGPSGNTIYF	TGCGCCAGCAGCTTGGTGGGGACAGGGGGGCCCTCTGGAAACACCATATATTTT
.	TRBV6-5	TRBJ2-1	.	CASSSRALGHNEQFF	TGTGCCAGCAGTTCGAGGGCGTTGGGGCACAATGAGCAGTTCTTC
.	TRBV11-2	TRBJ1-4	.	CASSLSPSDPTNEKLFF	TGTGCCAGCAGCCTCAGTCCCAGCGATCCAACTAATGAAAAACTGTTTTTT
.	TRBV4-1	TRBJ1-1	.	CASSQEGAGQRNTEAFF	TGCGCCAGCAGCCAAGAGGGGGCCGGGCAGAGGAACACTGAAGCTTTCTTT
.	TRBV18	TRBJ2-1	.	CASSPPGFDEQFF	TGTGCCAGCTCACCTCCAGGGTTCGATGAGCAGTTCTTC
once	TRBV5-1	TRBJ2-1	.	CASSLAGLPNNEQFF	TGCGCCAGCAGCCTGGCGGGACTCCCCAACAATGAGCAGTTCTTC
.	TRBV9	TRBJ2-3	TRBD2	CASSVGGRAPDTQYF	TGTGCCAGCAGCGTAGGCGGGAGGGCCCCAGATACGCAGTATTTT
.	TRBV5-8	TRBJ1-4	.	CASSPPGQVNEKLFF	TGTGCCAGCAGCCCGCCGGGGCAGGTCAATGAAAAACTGTTTTTT
.	TRBV4-2	TRBJ2-5	TRBD2	CASSRKGLEVETQYF	TGTGCCAGCAGCCGCAAAGGACTAGAGGTAGAGACCCAGTACTTC
.	TRBV10-1	TRBJ2-7	TRBD2	CASSDRLAGSFYF	TGCGCCAGCAGTGACCGACTAGCGGGATCGTTTTACTTC
.	TRBV5-1	TRBJ2-1	.	CASSLERGSYNEQFF	TGCGCCAGCAGCTTGGAGAGGGGCTCCTACAATGAGCAGTTCTTC
.	TRBV11-3	TRBJ2-7	TRBD2	CASSKREGEQYF	TGTGCCAGCAGCAAGCGGGAGGGCGAGCAGTACTTC
.	TRBV10-3	TRBJ2-6	.	CAISPGVYSGANVLTF	TGTGCCATCAGTCCCGGGGTTTACTCTGGGGCCAACGTCCTGACTTTC
.	TRBV5-6	TRBJ2-7	.	CASSLRRAYEQYF	TGTGCCAGCAGCTTGCGAAGAGCCTACGAGCAGTACTTC
.	TRBV5-1	TRBJ2-7	.	CASSLPRGALSYEQYF	TGCGCCAGCAGCTTGCCACGGGGGGCCCTCTCCTACGAGCAGTACTTC
.	TRBV9	TRBJ1-1	.	CASSVVPFGVGSTEAFF	TGTGCCAGCAGCGTAGTTCCTTTTGGGGTGGGGAGCACTGAAGCTTTCTTT
.	TRBV5-1	TRBJ2-6	.	CASSPTGSPLSGANVLTF	TGCGCCAGCAGCCCGACAGGTTCTCCCCTCTCTGGGGCCAACGTCCTGACTTTC